Listed below are T cell receptor beta chains from one sample, sequenced in a study of blood T cell repertoires in COVID-19. Here immunoSEQ multiplex PCR was the method, and the copy in TCRdb shows in-frame clones only, minus some. This table holds tens of thousands of clones, around 90% found once. The sample taken for sequencing was peripheral blood. The receptors were gathered from a woman aged 45 to 65 with acute or convalescent COVID-19. Both conserved end residues are part of each CDR3. D genes are given only for firm matches. Some rows have no size entry. The others give once, few or many, or a class for an expanded clone.

V gene: TRBV4-1; J gene: TRBJ1-1; D gene: TRBD1; clone size: NA; CDR3 protein: CASSQDQGARTEAFF; CDR3 DNA: TGCGCCAGCAGCCAAGATCAGGGGGCGCGGACTGAAGCTTTCTTT
V gene: TRBV3-1/TRBV3-2; J gene: TRBJ1-2; D gene: NA; clone size: once; CDR3 protein: CASSQPGGRGYGYTF; CDR3 DNA: TGTGCCAGCAGCCAACCCGGGGGAAGAGGCTATGGCTACACCTTC
V gene: TRBV10-3; J gene: TRBJ1-1; D gene: NA; clone size: NA; CDR3 protein: CAISTAREVPTEAFF; CDR3 DNA: TGTGCCATCAGTACCGCCAGGGAGGTTCCGACTGAAGCTTTCTTT
V gene: TRBV19; J gene: TRBJ1-2; D gene: TRBD1; clone size: once; CDR3 protein: CASSIRDRNGYTF; CDR3 DNA: TGTGCCAGTAGTATCAGGGACAGGAATGGCTACACCTTC
V gene: TRBV6-4; J gene: TRBJ2-3; D gene: NA; clone size: NA; CDR3 protein: CASSEQGTDTQYF; CDR3 DNA: TGTGCCAGCAGTGAACAGGGCACAGATACGCAGTATTTT
V gene: TRBV3-1/TRBV3-2; J gene: TRBJ2-2; D gene: TRBD2; clone size: NA; CDR3 protein: CASSQGWKLAGDTGELFF; CDR3 DNA: TGTGCCAGCAGCCAAGGATGGAAACTAGCGGGGGACACCGGGGAGCTGTTTTTT
V gene: TRBV5-1; J gene: TRBJ2-2; D gene: NA; clone size: NA; CDR3 protein: CASSLGLTGLNTGELFF; CDR3 DNA: TGCGCCAGCAGCTTGGGGCTTACAGGGTTGAACACCGGGGAGCTGTTTTTT
V gene: TRBV7-9; J gene: TRBJ2-2; D gene: TRBD2; clone size: few; CDR3 protein: CASRTGTSAGELFF; CDR3 DNA: TGTGCCAGCAGAACCGGGACTAGCGCCGGGGAGCTGTTTTTT
V gene: TRBV2; J gene: TRBJ1-3; D gene: NA; clone size: NA; CDR3 protein: CASRLRDGNTIYF; CDR3 DNA: TGTGCCAGCAGGCTGCGAGATGGAAACACCATATATTTT
V gene: TRBV27; J gene: TRBJ1-2; D gene: TRBD1; clone size: few; CDR3 protein: CASRLNRGHGYTF; CDR3 DNA: TGTGCCAGCAGGCTAAACAGGGGGCACGGCTACACCTTC
V gene: TRBV7-3; J gene: TRBJ2-1; D gene: NA; clone size: NA; CDR3 protein: CASSLTGDAYNEQFF; CDR3 DNA: TGTGCCAGCAGCTTAACTGGAGACGCCTACAATGAGCAGTTCTTC
V gene: TRBV7-2; J gene: TRBJ2-2; D gene: NA; clone size: NA; CDR3 protein: CASSLGPTGPGELFF; CDR3 DNA: TGTGCCAGCAGCTTAGGACCCACAGGGCCCGGGGAGCTGTTTTTT
V gene: TRBV14; J gene: TRBJ2-1; D gene: TRBD2; clone size: NA; CDR3 protein: CASSQPALAGKQFF; CDR3 DNA: TGTGCCAGCAGCCAACCAGCACTAGCGGGGAAACAGTTCTTC
V gene: TRBV19; J gene: TRBJ1-3; D gene: NA; clone size: NA; CDR3 protein: CASSPDKAASGNTIYF; CDR3 DNA: TGTGCCAGTAGCCCTGACAAAGCAGCCTCTGGAAACACCATATATTTT
V gene: TRBV6-6; J gene: TRBJ1-4; D gene: TRBD1; clone size: few; CDR3 protein: CASSHRGTAIEKLFF; CDR3 DNA: TGTGCCAGCAGCCACCGGGGGACAGCAATTGAAAAACTGTTTTTT
V gene: TRBV19; J gene: TRBJ1-2; D gene: NA; clone size: NA; CDR3 protein: CASSMGPGYGYTF; CDR3 DNA: TGTGCCAGTAGTATGGGGCCAGGCTATGGCTACACCTTC
V gene: TRBV28; J gene: TRBJ1-2; D gene: NA; clone size: NA; CDR3 protein: CASRSQVNYGYTF; CDR3 DNA: TGTGCCAGCAGGTCACAAGTTAACTATGGCTACACCTTC
V gene: TRBV12-3/TRBV12-4; J gene: TRBJ1-2; D gene: TRBD1; clone size: NA; CDR3 protein: CASRMGQNYGYTF; CDR3 DNA: TGTGCCAGCAGAATGGGACAGAACTATGGCTACACCTTC
V gene: TRBV10-3; J gene: TRBJ1-4; D gene: TRBD1; clone size: NA; CDR3 protein: CAISDGQGNEKLFF; CDR3 DNA: TGTGCCATCAGTGACGGACAGGGGAATGAAAAACTGTTTTTT
V gene: TRBV5-6; J gene: TRBJ2-7; D gene: NA; clone size: NA; CDR3 protein: CASSLGHKVTYEQYF; CDR3 DNA: TGTGCCAGCAGCCTCGGACATAAAGTCACCTACGAGCAGTACTTC
V gene: TRBV2; J gene: TRBJ1-1; D gene: TRBD1; clone size: NA; CDR3 protein: CASSDGGDSVYTEAFF; CDR3 DNA: TGTGCCAGCAGTGACGGAGGGGACAGCGTCTACACTGAAGCTTTCTTT
V gene: TRBV6-2/TRBV6-3; J gene: TRBJ1-5; D gene: NA; clone size: NA; CDR3 protein: CASSAGRRGNQPQHF; CDR3 DNA: TGTGCCAGCAGTGCCGGGCGGAGGGGCAATCAGCCCCAGCATTTT
V gene: TRBV6-1; J gene: TRBJ1-4; D gene: TRBD1; clone size: NA; CDR3 protein: CASSDPGQGGSTNEKLFF; CDR3 DNA: TGTGCCAGCAGTGACCCCGGACAGGGCGGTTCGACTAATGAAAAACTGTTTTTT
V gene: TRBV2; J gene: TRBJ1-3; D gene: TRBD1; clone size: NA; CDR3 protein: CASRLDRGAGNTIYF; CDR3 DNA: TGTGCCAGCAGACTGGACAGGGGGGCTGGAAACACCATATATTTT
V gene: TRBV6-6; J gene: TRBJ1-4; D gene: NA; clone size: NA; CDR3 protein: CASRNEKLFF; CDR3 DNA: TGTGCCAGCCGGAATGAAAAACTGTTTTTT
V gene: TRBV7-9; J gene: TRBJ1-5; D gene: NA; clone size: NA; CDR3 protein: CASSLGLGSNQPQHF; CDR3 DNA: TGTGCCAGCAGCTTAGGGCTCGGGAGCAATCAGCCCCAGCATTTT
V gene: TRBV3-1/TRBV3-2; J gene: TRBJ2-7; D gene: TRBD2; clone size: few; CDR3 protein: CASSQGSSGVYEQYF; CDR3 DNA: TGTGCCAGCAGCCAAGGATCTAGCGGGGTCTACGAGCAGTACTTC
V gene: TRBV4-2; J gene: TRBJ1-2; D gene: NA; clone size: once; CDR3 protein: CASSQDLTPVGGYTF; CDR3 DNA: TGTGCCAGCAGCCAAGATCTGACTCCTGTAGGCGGCTACACCTTC
V gene: TRBV27; J gene: TRBJ2-7; D gene: NA; clone size: few; CDR3 protein: CASRADTPPYEQYF; CDR3 DNA: TGTGCCAGCCGCGCGGACACCCCCCCCTACGAGCAGTACTTC
V gene: TRBV7-2; J gene: TRBJ1-2; D gene: NA; clone size: NA; CDR3 protein: CASSLGTLAPNYGYTF; CDR3 DNA: TGTGCCAGCAGCTTAGGGACACTTGCCCCTAACTATGGCTACACCTTC
V gene: TRBV18; J gene: TRBJ1-2; D gene: TRBD1; clone size: NA; CDR3 protein: CASSPRGDYGYTF; CDR3 DNA: TGTGCCAGCTCACCCAGGGGGGACTATGGCTACACCTTC
V gene: TRBV4-1; J gene: TRBJ1-4; D gene: TRBD1; clone size: once; CDR3 protein: CASSPDGTGNEKLFF; CDR3 DNA: TGCGCCAGCAGTCCCGATGGGACAGGGAATGAAAAACTGTTTTTT
V gene: TRBV7-2; J gene: TRBJ2-1; D gene: NA; clone size: NA; CDR3 protein: CASSMTGQGDNEQFF; CDR3 DNA: TGTGCCAGCAGCATGACTGGGCAAGGGGACAATGAGCAGTTCTTC
V gene: TRBV28; J gene: TRBJ2-5; D gene: TRBD1; clone size: NA; CDR3 protein: CASSTATGRFQETQYF; CDR3 DNA: TGTGCCAGCAGTACTGCGACAGGGAGATTCCAAGAGACCCAGTACTTC
V gene: TRBV6-4; J gene: TRBJ2-2; D gene: TRBD2; clone size: once; CDR3 protein: CASSRGVSTGELFF; CDR3 DNA: TGTGCCAGCAGCCGGGGGGTGTCGACCGGGGAGCTGTTTTTT
V gene: TRBV27; J gene: TRBJ2-5; D gene: TRBD2; clone size: NA; CDR3 protein: CASSPLNGRGETQYF; CDR3 DNA: TGTGCCAGCAGTCCTCTTAACGGGAGGGGAGAGACCCAGTACTTC
V gene: TRBV7-9; J gene: TRBJ1-1; D gene: NA; clone size: NA; CDR3 protein: CASSSAGRVEAFF; CDR3 DNA: TGTGCCAGCAGCTCCGCAGGGAGGGTTGAGGCTTTCTTT
V gene: TRBV11-2; J gene: TRBJ2-7; D gene: TRBD1; clone size: NA; CDR3 protein: CASSFRDSSYEQYF; CDR3 DNA: TGTGCCAGCAGCTTCCGGGACAGTTCCTACGAGCAGTACTTC
V gene: TRBV27; J gene: TRBJ1-2; D gene: NA; clone size: NA; CDR3 protein: CASSSSTGPTAGYTF; CDR3 DNA: TGTGCCAGCAGTTCCTCTACAGGGCCCACGGCTGGCTACACCTTC
V gene: TRBV7-4; J gene: TRBJ1-1; D gene: NA; clone size: NA; CDR3 protein: CASSLKLLLRRNTEAFF; CDR3 DNA: TGTGCCAGCAGCTTAAAGCTGCTCCTCCGGAGGAACACTGAAGCTTTCTTT